Below, 14 T cell receptor beta chains from the same sample are listed, as sequenced in a study of T-cell reconstitution after alpha-beta-depleted transplantation in children. Broader study findings: Expanded clones from the graft, numbering several hundred, reportedly supplied alpha-beta T cells about two months after transplant.

Unique molecular identifiers were used to barcode this TCRbeta library. TCRdb reprocessed the PCR reads with MiXCR, giving one entry per CDR3 protein. The data contain 25,000 to 35,000 distinct CDR3 sequences, around 7% of them singletons. No antigen has been assigned to these receptors. Sample: peripheral blood, taken 60 days after TCRalphabeta/CD19-depleted stem cell transplant. These receptor sequences come from a child in the first two years of life who had a stem cell transplant for acute myeloid leukemia, so the T cells may come from the graft donor.

This clonotype showed up many times. The chain has TRBV6-2 or TRBV6-3 and TRBJ2-7, with D uncertain. Germline CDR1 and CDR2: MNHEY and SVGEGT. The CDR3 runs 12 residues. V lost 0 bases, J lost 0 bases, and 0 bases lay in between. CDR3 amino acids: CASSYSSYEQYF. In DNA, the CDR3 is TGTGCCAGCAGTTACTCCTCCTACGAGCAGTACTTC.

This clonotype was recorded many times. This chain links TRBV25-1 with TRBJ2-3; TRBD1 aligns across 7 bases. The CDR3 covers 14 residues. Germline CDR1 and CDR2: MGHDK and SYGVNS. The V segment lost 0 bases and the J segment 5 bases; nucleotides outside the gene matches: 2. CDR3 in DNA: TGTGCCAGCAGTGAATATAGGACAGGAGATACGCAGTATTTT. This encodes CASSEYRTGDTQYF.

There are many counts of this clonotype. The chain carries TRBV24-1 and TRBJ2-2; D may be TRBD2 (5 bases). The CDR3 has 14 amino acids. V was trimmed by 2 bases and J by 5 bases, leaving 8 bases between them. Germline V gives CDR1 KGHDR, CDR2 SFDVKD. The CDR3 DNA follows: TGTGCCACCAGTGATTCGGACTGGACCGGGGAGCTGTTTTTT. The encoded protein is CATSDSDWTGELFF.

In its sample, this clonotype was seen many times. The chain couples TRBV5-1 to TRBJ2-5; unclear D gene. CDR3 size: 15 residues. Per the germline V gene, CDR1 is SGHRS and CDR2 is YFSETQ. Trimming shortened V by 4 bases and J by 0 bases, and 13 bases separated the two germline ends. CDR3: CASSHELEYQETQYF. As DNA, the CDR3 is TGCGCCAGCAGCCACGAGTTAGAGTACCAAGAGACCCAGTACTTC.

With respect to this clonotype: Possible read error: a much larger clone is one base away. This chain links TRBV20-1 with TRBJ2-5, with a weak D call TRBD1 (9 bases). This CDR3 is built from 14 residues. CDR1 and CDR2 (germline): DFQATT, SNEGSKA (reference sequence). The CDR3 nucleotides read TGCGGTGCTGACACAGGGGGCGGGAGGGAGACCCAGTACTTC. Residues: CGADTGGGRETQYF.

The count of this clonotype is one. An end of the junction does not agree with germline; a read error may underlie this. The J gene is TRBJ1-2, the V gene TRBV4-2, with no clear D. The CDR3 is 13 amino acids. Germline V gene sequence: CDR1 LGHNA, CDR2 YNFKEQ. CDR3 amino acids: CASSPGFYYCYTF. CDR3 bases: TGTGCCAGCAGCCCCGGGTTTTACTATTGCTACACCTTC.

The chain links TRBV7-2 to TRBJ1-1, with D tentatively TRBD1 (6 bases). V was cut by 3 bases and J by 1 base, with 12 bases left in between. This CDR3 region has 15 residues. Germline CDR1 SGHTA, CDR2 FQGNSA. CDR3: CASSLGAGRNTEAFF. DNA for the CDR3: TGTGCCAGCAGCTTGGGGGCCGGGAGGAACACTGAAGCTTTCTTT.

The chain links TRBV19 to TRBJ2-6; no reliable D call. Germline V gene data show CDR1 as LNHDA and CDR2 as SQIVND (reference sequence). The CDR3 spans 14 residues. Between the trimmed V and J ends, which lost 4 bases and 4 bases, there was a span of 8 bases. DNA of the CDR3: TGTGCCAGTAGTAGGCGTGCGGGGGCCAACGTCCTGACTTTC. Protein product: CASSRRAGANVLTF.

In its sample, this clonotype was seen many times. V and J are TRBV6-5 and TRBJ2-3; D is ambiguous. With 5 bases removed from V and 4 bases from J, the gap between germline ends came to 13 bases. The CDR3 length is 14 residues. Per the germline V gene, CDR1 is MNHEY and CDR2 is SVGAGI. The CDR3 region is CASSHPNSADTQYF. The CDR3 nucleotides are TGTGCCAGCAGTCACCCGAACTCTGCAGATACGCAGTATTTT.

This clonotype was seen repeatedly, ten times or more. The V call is TRBV3-1, the J call TRBJ2-7; D is possibly TRBD1 (6 bases). CDR1 and CDR2 from the germline V gene are LGHDT and YNNKEL (reference sequence). V was shortened by 5 bases and J by 4 bases, with 18 bases between the two germline ends. This CDR3 has 15 amino acids. The DNA of the CDR3 is TGTGCCAGCAGCAAAGCCTCTGGGGGCCCATACGAGCAGTACTTC. It translates to CASSKASGGPYEQYF.

This clonotype occurred many times. The chain carries TRBV12-3 or TRBV12-4 and TRBJ2-7; 8 bases are shared with TRBD2. J was trimmed by 5 bases and V by 0 bases; bases with no gene match: 6. The CDR3 is made up of 15 amino acids. The CDR3 DNA reads TGTGCCAGCAGTTTAGCGACTTCGGGAGGGGACGAGCAGTACTTC. Translated: CASSLATSGGDEQYF.

The table lists this clonotype with many counts. The gene calls are TRBV20-1 and TRBJ2-7; D gene uncertain. V was clipped by 6 bases and J by 3 bases, with 6 bases between them. The CDR3 runs 10 residues. The V gene's germline CDR1 is DFQATT and CDR2 SNEGSKA (reference sequence). The CDR3 here is CSALGYEQYF. In DNA, the CDR3 is TGCAGTGCATTGGGCTACGAGCAGTACTTC.

This clonotype was seen many times. The chain's CDR3 is CASSRVGGSFYEQYF. In DNA, the CDR3 is TGTGCCAGCAGTCGGGTAGGAGGATCTTTCTACGAGCAGTACTTC. The chain links TRBV27 to TRBJ2-7; perhaps TRBD2 as D (5 bases). Between the trimmed V and J ends, which lost 5 bases and 3 bases, there was a span of 17 bases. Germline-derived CDR1 and CDR2 are MNHEY and SMNVEV (reference sequence). This CDR3 has 15 residues.

This clonotype was counted ten times or more. The V and J genes are TRBV29-1 and TRBJ2-7; TRBD1 matches 8 bases. There are 13 residues in the CDR3. V shed 2 bases, J shed 3 bases, and the junction held 3 bases outside the gene matches. Germline V gives CDR1 SQVTM, CDR2 ANQGSEA. CDR3 nucleotide sequence: TGCAGCGTTGAATTTGACAGGGGCTACGAGCAGTACTTC. It specifies CSVEFDRGYEQYF.